Listed here are 20 T cell receptor beta chains from one sample, sequenced in a study of response to subunit inactivated influenza vaccine. TCRdb passed the RT-PCR reads through MiXCR, listing each CDR3 protein once. The top ten hold roughly 13% of the sample, which has 450,000 to 600,000 distinct CDR3 sequences, around 8% seen once. This specimen was PBMCs from blood, taken less than 30 months after vaccination. These receptors came from a man aged 50-75 years who received an inactivated influenza vaccine.

This clonotype occurred many times. The rearrangement joins TRBV12-3 or TRBV12-4 to TRBJ1-1; TRBD1 agrees at 8 bases. The V and J ends lost 4 bases and 1 base, in that order; junction bases with no gene match: 2. The CDR3 totals 14 residues. DNA for the CDR3: TGTGCCAGCAGTTGGACAGGGACGAACACTGAAGCTTTCTTT. As protein: CASSWTGTNTEAFF.

The chain combines TRBV7-2 with TRBJ2-7, with D unresolved. CDR1 is SGHTA and CDR2 is FQGNSA in the germline V gene. Trimming removed 5 bases at V and 3 bases at J, with 11 bases between. The CDR3 is made up of 13 amino acids. CDR3 coding DNA: TGTGCCAGCAGCGTCCGAAGGGTCTACGAGCAGTACTTC. This translates into CASSVRRVYEQYF.

A few counts support this clonotype. The chain links TRBV5-1 to TRBJ1-2; no firm D call. The CDR3 totals 15 residues. Germline V gives CDR1 SGHRS, CDR2 YFSETQ. V was pared by 0 bases and J by 3 bases, with 12 bases between. CDR3 residues: CASSLANTGHYGYTF. CDR3 nucleotide sequence: TGCGCCAGCAGCTTGGCCAATACCGGTCACTATGGCTACACCTTC.

This clonotype has more than one count but fewer than ten. This rearrangement joins TRBV18 to TRBJ2-5; possibly TRBD1 or TRBD2 for D (5 bases each). This CDR3 contains 15 residues. In germline, CDR1 is KGHSH, CDR2 LQKENI. Trimming left V 0 bases short and J 1 base short, with 9 bases between. In DNA form, the CDR3 reads TGTGCCAGCTCACCACCGAAGGGGAGCCAAGAGACCCAGTACTTC. This sequence encodes CASSPPKGSQETQYF.

The CDR3 is CASSLEASGGVNTQYF. The CDR3, as DNA: TGTGCCAGCAGTTTAGAGGCTAGCGGGGGGGTGAATACGCAGTATTTT. The rearrangement uses TRBV12-3 or TRBV12-4 and TRBJ2-3; 12 bases map to TRBD2. With 1 base clipped from V and 7 bases from J, the junction kept 6 bases outside the gene matches. The length of the CDR3 is 16 residues.

CDR3 in amino acids: CSARDHLLSAYEQYF. The CDR3, as DNA: TGCAGTGCTAGAGATCATCTACTCTCGGCCTACGAGCAGTACTTC. The chain has TRBV20-1 and TRBJ2-7; D unresolved. This CDR3 spans 15 amino acids. V gave up 0 bases and J gave up 2 bases, with 14 bases separating them. The germline gives CDR1 DFQATT, CDR2 SNEGSKA (reference sequence).

This clonotype was picked up a small number of times. V usage is TRBV6-1 and J usage is TRBJ1-1; D is undetermined. CDR1 and CDR2 from the germline V gene are MNHNS and SASEGT. V was cut by 6 bases and J by 4 bases, with 15 bases left in between. The CDR3 totals 14 residues. CDR3 protein: CASSQGLAGTEAFF. CDR3 coding DNA: TGTGCCAGCAGCCAAGGTCTCGCGGGCACTGAAGCTTTCTTT.

The gene calls are TRBV18 and TRBJ2-1; D is unclear. V lost 3 bases and J lost 4, with 4 bases in between. CDR3 size: 12 residues. Germline V gene lookup returns CDR1 KGHSH and CDR2 LQKENI. The CDR3 bases are TGTGCCAGCTCACCCCAGTACAATGAGCAGTTCTTC. As protein: CASSPQYNEQFF.

This clonotype showed up just a few times. The chain employs TRBV10-3 and TRBJ2-1, with D perhaps assigned TRBD1 or TRBD2 (5 bases each). CDR1 and CDR2 from the germline V gene are ENHRY and SYGVKD. The CDR3 runs to 15 residues. Trimming took off 2 bases at V and 6 bases at J, with 14 bases between the two ends. The CDR3 coding sequence is TGTGCCATCAGTGAGCCTAATCAGGGACGCAATGAGCAGTTCTTC. This sequence encodes CAISEPNQGRNEQFF.

This clonotype was seen a few times. This rearrangement joins TRBV19 to TRBJ2-6; D gene uncertain. Germline V gene lookup returns CDR1 LNHDA and CDR2 SQIVND (reference sequence). This CDR3 has 15 amino acids. Trimming shortened V by 4 bases and J by 0 bases, and 7 bases separated the two germline ends. Written as DNA, the CDR3 is TGTGCCAGTAGTAAGCCGGGCTCTGGGGCCAACGTCCTGACTTTC. This gives the protein CASSKPGSGANVLTF. The full variable domain, completed using reference TRBV19 and TRBJ2-6, is DGGITQSPKYLFRKEGQNVTLSCEQNLNHDAMYWYRQDPGQGLRLIYYSQIVNDFQKGDIAEGYSVSREKKESFPLTVTSAQKNPTAFYLCASSKPGSGANVLTFGAGSRLTVL.

The chain is built from TRBV10-3 and TRBJ2-6, with D perhaps TRBD1 (6 bases). The CDR3 loop spans 18 amino acids. From germline, CDR1 is ENHRY and CDR2 SYGVKD. V lost 6 bases and J lost 0, with 18 bases in between. DNA for the CDR3: TGTGCCATCAGCCTGAGGTTTGGACAGAGCTCTGGGGCCAACGTCCTGACTTTC. It encodes CAISLRFGQSSGANVLTF.

This clonotype came up many times. The genes are TRBV24-1 and TRBJ2-3; 8 bases line up with TRBD2. CDR3 length: 16 residues. Trimming removed 4 bases from V and 4 bases from J; junction bases left unmatched: 9. Per germline, CDR1 KGHDR and CDR2 SFDVKD. The CDR3 nucleotides read TGTGCCACCAGTGACCCCCTAGCGGGCGAAGCAGATACGCAGTATTTT. Translated, it gives CATSDPLAGEADTQYF.

This clonotype was counted between two and nine times. J is TRBJ1-4 and V is TRBV5-1; 7 nucleotides match TRBD1. Per the germline V gene, CDR1 is SGHRS and CDR2 is YFSETQ. The CDR3 is 14 residues long. The V and J ends lost 6 bases and 5 bases, in that order; junction bases with no gene match: 7. DNA for the CDR3: TGCGCCAGCAAAGGGACAGAGGGAAATGAAAAACTGTTTTTT. Translated: CASKGTEGNEKLFF. The variable domain in full, completed from reference TRBV5-1 and TRBJ1-4, reads KAGVTQTPRYLIKTRGQQVTLSCSPISGHRSVSWYQQTPGQGLQFLFEYFSETQRNKGNFPGRFSGRQFSNSRSEMNVSTLELGDSALYLCASKGTEGNEKLFFGSGTQLSVL.

This clonotype was detected many times. The chain joins TRBV25-1 to TRBJ2-5; 11 nucleotides agree with TRBD2. Germline V lookup: CDR1 MGHDK, CDR2 SYGVNS. J lost 8 bases, V lost 1 base, and 6 bases had no gene match. This CDR3 spans 15 amino acids. CDR3 protein: CASSEFTSGGPTQYF. The CDR3 coding sequence is TGTGCCAGCAGTGAATTTACTAGCGGGGGCCCTACCCAGTACTTC.

This chain joins TRBV7-9 and TRBJ1-1; D call uncertain. Germline assignment: CDR1 SEHNR and CDR2 FQNEAQ (reference sequence). Trimming removed 5 bases from V and 1 base from J, with 8 bases in between. The CDR3 contains 13 residues. CDR3 in amino acids: CASSPVKNTEAFF. CDR3 coding DNA: TGTGCCAGCAGCCCAGTTAAGAACACTGAAGCTTTCTTT.

This clonotype turned up a few times. CDR3: CASSLNRDGYTF. Here the CDR3 DNA reads TGTGCCAGCAGCTTGAATAGGGATGGCTACACCTTC. The genes are TRBV5-6 and TRBJ1-2, with no clear D. This CDR3 contains 12 residues. Trimming stripped 1 base from V and 6 bases from J, with 7 bases between. Germline V gene lookup returns CDR1 SGHDT and CDR2 YYEEEE.

The gene calls are TRBV6-2 or TRBV6-3 and TRBJ2-3; no definite D call. Per the germline V gene, CDR1 is MNHEY and CDR2 is SVGEGT. The CDR3 length is 14 residues. With 6 bases removed from V and 6 bases from J, the gap between germline ends came to 16 bases. The CDR3, as DNA: TGTGCCAGCAGCCCAACTCCGGCCGCGGATACGCAGTATTTT. This sequence encodes CASSPTPAADTQYF.

This clonotype came up a few times. The V gene is TRBV9, the J gene TRBJ2-7; D gene ambiguous. V lost 0 bases to trimming and J lost 5 bases, with 12 bases between them. In germline, CDR1 is SGDLS, CDR2 YYNGEE. The CDR3 runs 14 residues. CDR3 DNA: TGTGCCAGCAGCGTAGCTGTTGCGTCGAACGAGCAGTACTTC. Translation gives CASSVAVASNEQYF.

This clonotype was counted a few times. V usage is TRBV27 and J usage is TRBJ1-5, with D possibly matching TRBD1 (5 bases). V was cut by 3 bases and J by 3 bases, with 9 bases left in between. Germline V gene sequence: CDR1 MNHEY, CDR2 SMNVEV (reference sequence). CDR3 length: 14 amino acids. The CDR3: CASSFADNNQPQHF. The DNA for the CDR3 is TGTGCCAGCAGTTTCGCGGACAACAATCAGCCCCAGCATTTT.

The chain links TRBV11-2 to TRBJ1-1; unclear D gene. Germline V lookup: CDR1 SGHAT, CDR2 FQNNGV. The CDR3 sequence is 15 residues long. V gave up 2 bases and J gave up 6 bases, with 16 bases separating them. The DNA for the CDR3 is TGTGCCAGCAGCTTATGGAGCGTAGGACGGTCTGAAGCTTTCTTT. It specifies CASSLWSVGRSEAFF.